Below, one T cell receptor beta chain is given with its context. Its antigen is as yet unknown. This sample is drawn from a study of graft-versus-host responses after intestinal transplantation. Overall study context: Uniformly, recipients were administered anti-thymocyte globulin induction with subsequent tacrolimus and steroids for approximately three years.

V was cut by 2 bases and J by 1 base, with 10 bases left in between. The CDR3 is 15 amino acids. CDR1 is SGHNT and CDR2 is YYREEE in the germline V gene (reference sequence). General study findings and limits: The study associated peak circulating GvH clone levels with early post-transplant HvG declines. GvH clones detected in recipient marrow included some appearing first in ileum or blood. When patients had graft-donor T cell macrochimerism, their allografts held high graft-versus-host to host-versus-graft clonal ratios.

TCRdb's copy holds only in-frame clones and misses some; the assay was immunoSEQ multiplex PCR. There are about 97,000 clones in the sample; around 91% occur only once, and under 0.2% lies in the top ten. J is TRBJ2-4 and V is TRBV5-4; tentative D call: TRBD1 (6 bases). This sample comprised unstimulated CD4+ T cells sorted from spleen or lymph node cells, obtained before transplant. The receptor was isolated from a human donor who was the organ donor for an intestinal transplant. The CDR3 DNA follows: TGTGCCAGCAGCTTACGTGACAGGGCCAAAAACATTCAGTACTTC. This encodes CASSLRDRAKNIQYF.